The present T cell receptor (beta chain) was sequenced within a study of monozygotic twins with inflammatory bowel disease. Study observations and caveats: Patient-to-patient differences in immunosuppressive treatment may have added variability to the repertoires.

Via template switching, UMIs carrying a 6-nucleotide sample barcode were introduced. Each of TCRalpha and TCRbeta cDNA went through two nested PCRs, lasting about 16 and 10 cycles. For each CDR3 protein, TCRdb gives one entry from its re-call of the 5' RACE reads, without DNA. The sample table sets out roughly 200,000 distinct CDR3 sequences. To note about this clonotype: Its cognate antigen is unknown.

The clonotype originates from a human donor with ulcerative colitis or Crohn's disease, or a healthy co-twin of an affected twin (not recorded which). Source material: blood.

The CDR3 sequence: CASWAGQGYEQYF. The genes are TRBV6-2 or TRBV6-3 and TRBJ2-7; the TCRdb D gene call, TRBD1, has no DNA to confirm it. This CDR3 region has 13 residues. Germline-derived CDR1 and CDR2 are MNHEY and SVGEGT.